Sequencing of this TCR beta chain was carried out in a study of molecular identifiers for immune sequencing clone quantification. Per germline, CDR1 DFQATT and CDR2 SNEGSKA (reference sequence). The CDR3 loop spans 15 amino acids. The V gene end was trimmed by 0 bases and the J gene end by 2 bases; junction bases not matched to a gene: 1. On this clonotype: Its antigen is unidentified. This may be a read error: a much more frequent sequence differs by one nucleotide.

TCRdb re-derived calls from the PCR reads in MiXCR, one entry per CDR3 protein. Of approximately 590,000 distinct CDR3 sequences in the sample, roughly 23% are singletons; the top ten hold 0.75% to 0.8%. Study-level points and caveats: In CMV-specific effectors, clones above 20 copies held over 99% of molecules; naive, under 1%.

The chain has TRBV20-1 and TRBJ2-7; 13 nucleotides align to TRBD2. The clonotype comes from a human donor in good health. Some libraries in this study had Jurkat cell RNA spiked in. Sequencing was done on a sample of naive CD8+ T cells from blood, with Jurkat cell RNA spiked in. Subset reported: FACS-sorted CD8+CD4-CCR7+CD45RA+ naive T cells. This CDR3 is CSARDTSGGAYEQYF. CDR3 nucleotide sequence: TGCAGTGCTAGAGATACTAGCGGGGGGGCCTACGAGCAGTACTTC.